These 17 T cell receptor beta chains came from one sample sequenced in a study of human thymus T cells. Libraries were prepared by immunoSEQ multiplex PCR; TCRdb keeps only in-frame clonotypes and omits some of them. The sample gives tens of thousands of clones, 94% of which show up once; about 0.12% is in the top ten. The sample consisted of blood. The receptors derive from a boy less than two years old with a congenital heart defect but otherwise immunologically healthy.

The rearrangement links TRBV6-5 to TRBJ1-4; D is possibly TRBD1 (5 bases). CDR1 MNHEY and CDR2 SVGAGI come from the germline V gene. The CDR3 totals 15 residues. Trimming removed 6 bases at V and 0 bases at J, with 11 bases between. The CDR3 reads CASSRQFATNEKLFF. Here the CDR3 DNA reads TGTGCCAGCAGCAGACAGTTTGCAACTAATGAAAAACTGTTTTTT.

The V call is TRBV5-1, the J call TRBJ2-2, with no clear D. This CDR3 spans 13 amino acids. The ends were cut back, 2 bases at V and 6 bases at J, with 8 bases in the middle. Per the germline V gene, CDR1 is SGHRS and CDR2 is YFSETQ. The CDR3 sequence is CASSFAMPGELFF. In DNA, the CDR3 is TGCGCCAGCAGCTTCGCGATGCCCGGGGAGCTGTTTTTT.

The V call is TRBV4-1, the J call TRBJ2-4; possible D gene TRBD2, 6 bases. Trimming shortened V by 3 bases and J by 0 bases, and 12 bases separated the two germline ends. This CDR3 is 16 amino acids long. CDR1 is MGHRA and CDR2 is YSYEKL in the germline V gene. The CDR3 sequence: CASSQVREVAKNIQYF. For the CDR3, the DNA is TGCGCCAGCAGCCAGGTCAGGGAGGTAGCCAAAAACATTCAGTACTTC.

This sequence joins TRBV27 and TRBJ2-3; no reliable D call. Trimming removed 4 bases at V and 3 bases at J, with 8 bases between. CDR3 size: 13 residues. The germline V gene encodes CDR1 MNHEY and CDR2 SMNVEV (reference sequence). Here the CDR3 reads CASSSVRTDTQYF. The CDR3 nucleotides read TGTGCCAGCAGTTCGGTGAGGACAGATACGCAGTATTTT.

V usage is TRBV11-2 and J usage is TRBJ2-5; 7 nucleotides agree with TRBD1. The V segment lost 3 bases and the J segment 5 bases; nucleotides outside the gene matches: 6. Germline V gene sequence: CDR1 SGHAT, CDR2 FQNNGV. The CDR3 extends over 14 amino acids. The CDR3: CASSFRQGVETQYF. Written as DNA, the CDR3 is TGTGCCAGCAGCTTTCGACAGGGAGTGGAGACCCAGTACTTC. Filled out from reference TRBV11-2 and TRBJ2-5, the complete variable domain reads EAGVAQSPRYKIIEKRQSVAFWCNPISGHATLYWYQQILGQGPKLLIQFQNNGVVDDSQLPKDRFSAERLKGVDSTLKIQPAKLEDSAVYLCASSFRQGVETQYFGPGTRLLVL.

This chain connects TRBV28 to TRBJ2-3; D possibly corresponds to TRBD2 (6 bases). V was cut by 4 bases and J by 10 bases, with 9 bases left in between. The germline CDR1 and CDR2 sequences are MDHEN and SYDVKM. The CDR3 is 11 amino acids. The CDR3 bases are TGTGCCAGCAGTTCTAGCGCCTCGCAGTATTTT. Translated: CASSSSASQYF. The full variable domain, with the rest looked up from reference TRBV28 and TRBJ2-3, is DVKVTQSSRYLVKRTGEKVFLECVQDMDHENMFWYRQDPGLGLRLIYFSYDVKMKEKGDIPEGYSVSREKKERFSLILESASTNQTSMYLCASSSSASQYFGPGTRLTVL.

The V and J genes are TRBV4-3 and TRBJ1-3; D uncertain. Between the trimmed V and J ends, which lost 0 bases and 0 bases, there was a span of 3 bases. Germline assignment: CDR1 LGHNA and CDR2 YSLEER. CDR3 length equals 14 residues. The CDR3 protein is CASSQDNSGNTIYF. Here the CDR3 DNA reads TGCGCCAGCAGCCAAGACAACTCTGGAAACACCATATATTTT.

This chain links TRBV4-3 with TRBJ2-7, with 7 bases lining up with TRBD1. Germline V gene sequence: CDR1 LGHNA, CDR2 YSLEER. This CDR3 spans 16 amino acids. The ends lost 1 base at V and 3 bases at J; junction bases unmatched: 9. The DNA of the CDR3 is TGCGCCAGCAGCCAAGGGAGACAGGGAGTAGGCTACGAGCAGTACTTC. Translating gives CASSQGRQGVGYEQYF.

V and J are TRBV21-1 and TRBJ2-7; the table calls TRBD2, which could not be checked here. TRBV21-1 is a recognized pseudogene. The CDR3 totals 16 residues. The CDR3 sequence: CASRSGLLHVLDEQYF. The DNA for the CDR3 is TGTGCCAGCAGGTCTGGCTTACTACACGTGTTAGACGAGCAGTACTTC.

V is TRBV28 and J is TRBJ2-3, with TRBD1 matching over 9 bases. CDR1 and CDR2 (germline): MDHEN, SYDVKM. Trimming took 2 bases from V and 4 from J; bases not matched to a gene: 1. The CDR3 runs to 14 residues. The CDR3 DNA follows: TGTGCCAGCAGTTTAGACAGGGGGGCAGATACGCAGTATTTT. It is translated as CASSLDRGADTQYF.

The chain couples TRBV10-2 to TRBJ2-6, with no clear D. Germline CDR1 WSHSY, CDR2 SAAADI. This CDR3 has 14 amino acids. V was shortened by 3 bases and J by 0 bases, with 3 bases between the two germline ends. CDR3 bases: TGCGCCAGCAGTGATGGCTCTGGGGCCAACGTCCTGACTTTC. It specifies CASSDGSGANVLTF.

The V and J genes are TRBV19 and TRBJ2-5, with 8 bases aligning to TRBD2. Germline trimming cut 5 bases from V and 2 bases from J; bases unmatched to any gene: 7. CDR3 length: 15 residues. CDR1 is LNHDA, CDR2 SQIVND, per germline (reference sequence). The CDR3 region is CASSPLAGGQETQYF. In DNA form, the CDR3 reads TGTGCCAGTAGTCCTTTGGCGGGGGGACAAGAGACCCAGTACTTC. The whole variable domain, remainder taken from reference TRBV19 and TRBJ2-5, is DGGITQSPKYLFRKEGQNVTLSCEQNLNHDAMYWYRQDPGQGLRLIYYSQIVNDFQKGDIAEGYSVSREKKESFPLTVTSAQKNPTAFYLCASSPLAGGQETQYFGPGTRLLVL.

The chain is built from TRBV21-1 and TRBJ2-4; the table's D call, TRBD1, has no DNA check behind it. TRBV21-1 is a recognized pseudogene. This CDR3 contains 18 residues. The CDR3 DNA sequence: TGTGCCAGCAGCCCCCAAGATGGGCAGCCGCCAGCCAAAAACATTCAGTACTTC. Protein product: CASSPQDGQPPAKNIQYF.

The chain combines TRBV27 with TRBJ1-2; D may be TRBD1 (6 bases). The V end lost 0 bases, the J end lost 3 bases, and 8 bases lay between the germline ends. Germline V gene lookup returns CDR1 MNHEY and CDR2 SMNVEV (reference sequence). This CDR3 is 14 amino acids long. The CDR3 coding sequence is TGTGCCAGCAGTTTATCGGGGGCCCACTATGGCTACACCTTC. Translated: CASSLSGAHYGYTF.

The chain carries TRBV7-9 and TRBJ2-5, with D possibly being TRBD1 (5 bases). The CDR3 covers 14 residues. Trimming removed 8 bases at V and 3 bases at J, with 16 bases between. The V gene's germline CDR1 is SEHNR and CDR2 FQNEAQ (reference sequence). The CDR3 DNA follows: TGTGCCAGCGGCTCGCAGGGCTGGGAAGAGACCCAGTACTTC. Translated, it gives CASGSQGWEETQYF.

This clone appeared a single time. This chain uses TRBV29-1 with TRBJ2-1, with 7 bases identical to TRBD2. There are 13 residues in the CDR3. Germline values: CDR1 SQVTM, CDR2 ANQGSEA. J lost 8 bases, V lost 7 bases, and 11 bases had no gene match. The CDR3 DNA follows: TGCAGCGGGGAGAGCGGGGCTGACCATGAGCAGTTCTTC. Residues: CSGESGADHEQFF.

The chain carries TRBV28 and TRBJ2-3; no definite D call. Trimming took off 3 bases at V and 2 bases at J, with 12 bases between the two ends. CDR1 is MDHEN and CDR2 is SYDVKM in the germline V gene. The CDR3 sequence is 15 residues long. The CDR3 nucleotides read TGTGCCAGCAGTTTGCTCCCCAGCTCCACAGATACGCAGTATTTT. Translating gives CASSLLPSSTDTQYF.